A selection of T cell receptor beta chains follows, all from one sample in a study of control samples from healthy donors and cancer patients. Here immunoSEQ multiplex PCR was the method, and the copy in TCRdb shows in-frame clones only, minus some. Among almost 85,000 clones listed, 70% to 85% were seen once. Sample: PBMCs. These receptors were obtained from a man in his fifties or sixties with head and neck cancer. CDR3s include the opening cysteine and the closing phenylalanine or tryptophan. The order of the fields is D gene, CDR3 length, V gene, clone size, J gene, CDR3 DNA, CDR3 protein. The D gene is left open where the match is weak. Not all rows give a size; the values are once, few, many and, for expanded clones, a class.

d_call: TRBD1; cdr3_length: 15; v_call: TRBV5-1; clone_size: -; j_call: TRBJ1-4; cdr3_nt: TGCGCCAGCAGACAACAGGGGGCTACTAATGAAAAACTGTTTTTT; cdr3_aa: CASRQQGATNEKLFF
d_call: -; cdr3_length: 13; v_call: TRBV19; clone_size: -; j_call: TRBJ2-5; cdr3_nt: TGTGCCAGTAGTAGACAGAAACAAGAGACCCAGTACTTC; cdr3_aa: CASSRQKQETQYF
d_call: TRBD1; cdr3_length: 14; v_call: TRBV19; clone_size: once; j_call: TRBJ1-4; cdr3_nt: TGTGCCAGTCTACCAGGGGGAACTAATGAAAAACTGTTTTTT; cdr3_aa: CASLPGGTNEKLFF
d_call: TRBD1; cdr3_length: 14; v_call: TRBV11-2; clone_size: -; j_call: TRBJ1-3; cdr3_nt: TGTGCCAGCAGCCGGGACAGCTCTGGAAACACCATATATTTT; cdr3_aa: CASSRDSSGNTIYF
d_call: -; cdr3_length: 15; v_call: TRBV28; clone_size: -; j_call: TRBJ2-2; cdr3_nt: TGTGCCAGCAGTTTACCGGGGGCGTCTGTTGGGGAGCTGTTTTTT; cdr3_aa: CASSLPGASVGELFF
d_call: TRBD1; cdr3_length: 14; v_call: TRBV29-1; clone_size: few; j_call: TRBJ1-1; cdr3_nt: TGCAGCGTTGATACAGGACAGGGGAGGACTGAAGCTTTCTTT; cdr3_aa: CSVDTGQGRTEAFF
d_call: -; cdr3_length: 15; v_call: TRBV5-1; clone_size: -; j_call: TRBJ1-2; cdr3_nt: TGCGCCAGCAGCTTGGCCCCCGGGGCCCAATATGGCTACACCTTC; cdr3_aa: CASSLAPGAQYGYTF
d_call: -; cdr3_length: 13; v_call: TRBV27; clone_size: -; j_call: TRBJ2-7; cdr3_nt: TGTGCCAGCAGCCCTAGCGTTTACTACGAGCAGTACTTC; cdr3_aa: CASSPSVYYEQYF
d_call: -; cdr3_length: 13; v_call: TRBV6-2/TRBV6-3; clone_size: -; j_call: TRBJ1-1; cdr3_nt: TGTGCCAGCAGTTCCCCGCGGGGCACTGAAGCTTTCTTT; cdr3_aa: CASSSPRGTEAFF
d_call: -; cdr3_length: 12; v_call: TRBV19; clone_size: few; j_call: TRBJ1-2; cdr3_nt: TGTGCCAGTAGTATAGAGGGGTATGGCTACACCTTC; cdr3_aa: CASSIEGYGYTF
d_call: -; cdr3_length: 15; v_call: TRBV3-1/TRBV3-2; clone_size: -; j_call: TRBJ2-2; cdr3_nt: TGTGCCAGCAGCTTGTTACAGTCGAACACCGGGGAGCTGTTTTTT; cdr3_aa: CASSLLQSNTGELFF
d_call: -; cdr3_length: 14; v_call: TRBV27; clone_size: -; j_call: TRBJ1-6; cdr3_nt: TGTGCCAGCGGAAGGGATAGAGGGAATTCACCCCTCCACTTT; cdr3_aa: CASGRDRGNSPLHF
d_call: -; cdr3_length: 14; v_call: TRBV30; clone_size: few; j_call: TRBJ1-6; cdr3_nt: TGTGCCTGGACCAAGGGACCTAAAAATTCACCCCTCCACTTT; cdr3_aa: CAWTKGPKNSPLHF
d_call: -; cdr3_length: 13; v_call: TRBV27; clone_size: -; j_call: TRBJ1-2; cdr3_nt: TGTGCCAGCAGACCCAGATTCAAGTATGGCTACACCTTC; cdr3_aa: CASRPRFKYGYTF
d_call: -; cdr3_length: 13; v_call: TRBV6-6; clone_size: -; j_call: TRBJ2-7; cdr3_nt: TGTGCCAGCAGCATCCCGCCGCGGAACGAGCAGTACTTC; cdr3_aa: CASSIPPRNEQYF
d_call: -; cdr3_length: 14; v_call: TRBV7-9; clone_size: -; j_call: TRBJ2-5; cdr3_nt: TGTGCCAGCAGCCGTGGGCAGGGTGGAGAGACCCAGTACTTC; cdr3_aa: CASSRGQGGETQYF
d_call: -; cdr3_length: 13; v_call: TRBV7-9; clone_size: -; j_call: TRBJ2-1; cdr3_nt: TGTGCCAGCAGCCACCTTTCGGGTAATGAGCAGTTCTTC; cdr3_aa: CASSHLSGNEQFF
d_call: -; cdr3_length: 12; v_call: TRBV12-2; clone_size: few; j_call: TRBJ1-1; cdr3_nt: TGTGCAAGTCGCTTAGGTTCGCTTGAAGCTTTCTTT; cdr3_aa: CASRLGSLEAFF
d_call: TRBD1; cdr3_length: 14; v_call: TRBV5-1; clone_size: -; j_call: TRBJ1-6; cdr3_nt: TGCGCCAGCAGCCCGGACAGGGACTTTTCACCCCTCCACTTT; cdr3_aa: CASSPDRDFSPLHF
d_call: -; cdr3_length: 14; v_call: TRBV19; clone_size: once; j_call: TRBJ1-1; cdr3_nt: TGTGCCAGTAGTACCCTTGTGTGGGACACTGAAGCTTTCTTT; cdr3_aa: CASSTLVWDTEAFF
d_call: -; cdr3_length: 16; v_call: TRBV5-8; clone_size: -; j_call: TRBJ2-1; cdr3_nt: TGTGCCAGCAGCTTGTTTGGCGGCAGCTCCTACAATGAGCAGTTCTTC; cdr3_aa: CASSLFGGSSYNEQFF
d_call: -; cdr3_length: 14; v_call: TRBV27; clone_size: -; j_call: TRBJ2-2; cdr3_nt: TGTGCCAGCAGTCCCTCGTTGATTGCCGGGGAGCTGTTTTTT; cdr3_aa: CASSPSLIAGELFF
d_call: TRBD1; cdr3_length: 17; v_call: TRBV5-1; clone_size: -; j_call: TRBJ2-5; cdr3_nt: TGCGCCAGCAGCCTCCTTTCGACAGGGACGTACCAAGAGACCCAGTACTTC; cdr3_aa: CASSLLSTGTYQETQYF
d_call: -; cdr3_length: 11; v_call: TRBV6-6; clone_size: -; j_call: TRBJ1-1; cdr3_nt: TGTGCCAGCAGTTACTCAACTGAAGCTTTCTTT; cdr3_aa: CASSYSTEAFF
d_call: TRBD1; cdr3_length: 15; v_call: TRBV18; clone_size: -; j_call: TRBJ2-7; cdr3_nt: TGTGCCAGCTCACCACTCGGGACAGCAAAGTACGAGCAGTACTTC; cdr3_aa: CASSPLGTAKYEQYF
d_call: -; cdr3_length: 13; v_call: TRBV12-3/TRBV12-4; clone_size: few; j_call: TRBJ2-5; cdr3_nt: TGTGCCAGCAGCCAGTCTAGCCATGAGACCCAGTACTTC; cdr3_aa: CASSQSSHETQYF
d_call: TRBD1; cdr3_length: 15; v_call: TRBV5-1; clone_size: -; j_call: TRBJ2-5; cdr3_nt: TGCGCCAGCAGCCCTACAGGGGGAGGCTTAGAGACCCAGTACTTC; cdr3_aa: CASSPTGGGLETQYF
d_call: TRBD2; cdr3_length: 15; v_call: TRBV19; clone_size: -; j_call: TRBJ2-7; cdr3_nt: TGTGCCAGTAGTATAGAGGGAGGCGGGAGTTACGAGCAGTACTTC; cdr3_aa: CASSIEGGGSYEQYF
d_call: -; cdr3_length: 13; v_call: TRBV9; clone_size: -; j_call: TRBJ2-7; cdr3_nt: TGTGCCAGCAGCGTAGGTGCGGAATACGAGCAGTACTTC; cdr3_aa: CASSVGAEYEQYF
d_call: -; cdr3_length: 16; v_call: TRBV25-1; clone_size: -; j_call: TRBJ1-1; cdr3_nt: TGTGCCAGCGGCGCCGATGATGGAACCATGAACACTGAAGCTTTCTTT; cdr3_aa: CASGADDGTMNTEAFF
d_call: -; cdr3_length: 15; v_call: TRBV6-1; clone_size: -; j_call: TRBJ1-6; cdr3_nt: TGTGCCAGCAGTGAATTTTATCCTATAAATTCACCCCTCCACTTT; cdr3_aa: CASSEFYPINSPLHF
d_call: -; cdr3_length: 15; v_call: TRBV6-5; clone_size: few; j_call: TRBJ1-5; cdr3_nt: TGTGCCAGCAATGGACAACAGGGCACGGGTCAGCCCCAGCATTTT; cdr3_aa: CASNGQQGTGQPQHF
d_call: -; cdr3_length: 12; v_call: TRBV15; clone_size: -; j_call: TRBJ1-5; cdr3_nt: TGTGCCACCAGCAGAGACAGTCAGCCCCAGCATTTT; cdr3_aa: CATSRDSQPQHF
d_call: -; cdr3_length: 13; v_call: TRBV5-4; clone_size: few; j_call: TRBJ2-2; cdr3_nt: TGTGCCAGCGGGGGGACAGTCGGCGGGGAGCTGTTTTTT; cdr3_aa: CASGGTVGGELFF
d_call: TRBD2; cdr3_length: 14; v_call: TRBV2; clone_size: few; j_call: TRBJ2-1; cdr3_nt: TGTGCCAGCAAAGGCGGGAGCCCTGGGAATGAGCAGTTCTTC; cdr3_aa: CASKGGSPGNEQFF
d_call: TRBD2; cdr3_length: 15; v_call: TRBV6-5; clone_size: -; j_call: TRBJ2-5; cdr3_nt: TGTGCCAGCAGTTACGGGGGACTAGCGGGAGGGACCCAGTACTTC; cdr3_aa: CASSYGGLAGGTQYF
d_call: -; cdr3_length: 14; v_call: TRBV3-1/TRBV3-2; clone_size: -; j_call: TRBJ1-2; cdr3_nt: TGTGCCAGCAGCCAACCTACAGGGAACTATGGCTACACCTTC; cdr3_aa: CASSQPTGNYGYTF
d_call: TRBD2; cdr3_length: 15; v_call: TRBV20-1; clone_size: few; j_call: TRBJ2-1; cdr3_nt: TGCAGTGCTAGTGGTTCGGGCGGGAGGGCCAAGGAGCAGTTCTTC; cdr3_aa: CSASGSGGRAKEQFF
d_call: -; cdr3_length: 14; v_call: TRBV10-3; clone_size: -; j_call: TRBJ2-7; cdr3_nt: TGTGCCATCAGTGATTCCAGTAGGGGCTACGAGCAGTACTTC; cdr3_aa: CAISDSSRGYEQYF
d_call: TRBD1; cdr3_length: 15; v_call: TRBV5-8; clone_size: few; j_call: TRBJ1-5; cdr3_nt: TGTGCCAGCAGCTTGTGGACAGGGCGCAATCAGCCCCAGCATTTT; cdr3_aa: CASSLWTGRNQPQHF
d_call: -; cdr3_length: 12; v_call: TRBV29-1; clone_size: -; j_call: TRBJ1-1; cdr3_nt: TGCAGCGTCGGAACCTTGAACACTGAAGCTTTCTTT; cdr3_aa: CSVGTLNTEAFF
d_call: -; cdr3_length: 10; v_call: TRBV30; clone_size: -; j_call: TRBJ2-1; cdr3_nt: TGTGCCTGGAGTCGGGACCCACAGTTCTTC; cdr3_aa: CAWSRDPQFF
d_call: -; cdr3_length: 14; v_call: TRBV4-1; clone_size: once; j_call: TRBJ2-1; cdr3_nt: TGCGCCAGCAGCCAAGATGGACTTTACAATGAGCAGTTCTTC; cdr3_aa: CASSQDGLYNEQFF
d_call: -; cdr3_length: 13; v_call: TRBV14; clone_size: once; j_call: TRBJ1-2; cdr3_nt: TGTGCCAGCAGCCCGGGGGGGGGCTATGGCTACACCTTC; cdr3_aa: CASSPGGGYGYTF
d_call: -; cdr3_length: 14; v_call: TRBV5-1; clone_size: -; j_call: TRBJ2-5; cdr3_nt: TGCGCCAGCAGCTTCCCGCCCCTAGAAGAGACCCAGTACTTC; cdr3_aa: CASSFPPLEETQYF
d_call: -; cdr3_length: 15; v_call: TRBV6-5; clone_size: -; j_call: TRBJ1-4; cdr3_nt: TGTGCCAGCAGCGTACAACAGGGCGTCGGTGAAAAACTGTTTTTT; cdr3_aa: CASSVQQGVGEKLFF
d_call: -; cdr3_length: 14; v_call: TRBV7-2; clone_size: -; j_call: TRBJ1-4; cdr3_nt: TGTGCCAGCAGCAACAGCGGTGGTGCTGAAAAACTGTTTTTT; cdr3_aa: CASSNSGGAEKLFF
d_call: -; cdr3_length: 16; v_call: TRBV7-8; clone_size: -; j_call: TRBJ1-2; cdr3_nt: TGTGCCAGCAGCTTAGGGTCCCCTATCCGCAACTATGGCTACACCTTC; cdr3_aa: CASSLGSPIRNYGYTF
d_call: -; cdr3_length: 12; v_call: TRBV12-3/TRBV12-4; clone_size: -; j_call: TRBJ2-3; cdr3_nt: TGTGCCAGCAGCATCGGGGTAGATACGCAGTATTTT; cdr3_aa: CASSIGVDTQYF
d_call: -; cdr3_length: 11; v_call: TRBV9; clone_size: -; j_call: TRBJ2-1; cdr3_nt: TGTGCCAGCAGCGTGAACAATGAGCAGTTCTTC; cdr3_aa: CASSVNNEQFF